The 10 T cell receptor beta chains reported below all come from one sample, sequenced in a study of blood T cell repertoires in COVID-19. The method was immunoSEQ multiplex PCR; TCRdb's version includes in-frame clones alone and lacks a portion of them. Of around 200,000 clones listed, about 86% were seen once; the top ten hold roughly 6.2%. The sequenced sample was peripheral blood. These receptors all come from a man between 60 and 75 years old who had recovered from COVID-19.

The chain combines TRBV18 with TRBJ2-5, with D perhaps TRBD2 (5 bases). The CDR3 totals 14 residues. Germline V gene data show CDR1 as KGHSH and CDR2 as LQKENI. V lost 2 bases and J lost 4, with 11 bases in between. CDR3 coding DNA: TGTGCCAGCTCACCAGGAGGATATCGAGAGACCCAGTACTTC. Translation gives CASSPGGYRETQYF. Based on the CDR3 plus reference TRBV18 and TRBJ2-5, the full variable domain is NAGVMQNPRHLVRRRGQEARLRCSPMKGHSHVYWYRQLPEEGLKFMVYLQKENIIDESGMPKERFSAEFPKEGPSILRIQQVVRGDSAAYFCASSPGGYRETQYFGPGTRLLVL.

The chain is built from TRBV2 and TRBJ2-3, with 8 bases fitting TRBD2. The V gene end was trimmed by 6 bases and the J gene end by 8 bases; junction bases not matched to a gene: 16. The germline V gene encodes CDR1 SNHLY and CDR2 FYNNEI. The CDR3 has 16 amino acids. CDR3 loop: CASRRGTSGAGFTQYF. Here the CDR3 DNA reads TGTGCCAGCAGACGGGGTACTAGCGGCGCGGGCTTTACGCAGTATTTT.

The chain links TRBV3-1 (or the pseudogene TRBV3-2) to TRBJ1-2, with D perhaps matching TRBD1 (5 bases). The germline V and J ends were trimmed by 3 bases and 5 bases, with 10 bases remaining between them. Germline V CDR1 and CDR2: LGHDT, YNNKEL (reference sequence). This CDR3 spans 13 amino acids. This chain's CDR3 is CASSHDSWYGYTF. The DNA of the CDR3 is TGTGCCAGCAGCCACGACAGTTGGTATGGCTACACCTTC.

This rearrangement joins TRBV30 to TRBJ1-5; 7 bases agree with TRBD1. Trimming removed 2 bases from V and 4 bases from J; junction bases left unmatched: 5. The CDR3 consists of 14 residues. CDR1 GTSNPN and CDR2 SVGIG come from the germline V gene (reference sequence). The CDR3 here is CAWSRDSQNQPQHF. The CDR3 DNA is TGTGCCTGGAGTAGGGACAGCCAGAATCAGCCCCAGCATTTT.

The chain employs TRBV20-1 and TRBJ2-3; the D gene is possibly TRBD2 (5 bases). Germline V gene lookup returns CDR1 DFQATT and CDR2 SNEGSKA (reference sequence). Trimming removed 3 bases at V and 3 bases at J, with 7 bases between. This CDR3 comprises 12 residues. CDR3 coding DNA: TGCAGTGCTAGTAGCGAAACAGATACGCAGTATTTT. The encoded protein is CSASSETDTQYF.

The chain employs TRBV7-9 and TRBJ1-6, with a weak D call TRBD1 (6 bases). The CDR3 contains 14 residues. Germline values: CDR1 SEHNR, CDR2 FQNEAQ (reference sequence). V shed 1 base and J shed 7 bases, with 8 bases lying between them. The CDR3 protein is CASSLGTVNSPLHF. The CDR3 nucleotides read TGTGCCAGCAGCTTAGGGACAGTGAATTCACCCCTCCACTTT.

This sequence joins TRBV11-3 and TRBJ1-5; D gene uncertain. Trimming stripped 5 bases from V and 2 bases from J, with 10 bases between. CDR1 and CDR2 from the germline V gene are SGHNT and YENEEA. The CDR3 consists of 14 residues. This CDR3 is CASSRGRRNQPQHF. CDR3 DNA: TGTGCCAGCAGCCGGGGTAGGCGCAATCAGCCCCAGCATTTT. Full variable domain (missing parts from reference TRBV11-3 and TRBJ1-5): EAGVVQSPRYKIIEKKQPVAFWCNPISGHNTLYWYLQNLGQGPELLIRYENEEAVDDSQLPKDRFSAERLKGVDSTLKIQPAELGDSAVYLCASSRGRRNQPQHFGDGTRLSIL.

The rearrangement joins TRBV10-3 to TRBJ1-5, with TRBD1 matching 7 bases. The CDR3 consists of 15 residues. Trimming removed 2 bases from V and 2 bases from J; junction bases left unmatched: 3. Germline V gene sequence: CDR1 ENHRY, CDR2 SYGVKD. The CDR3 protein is CAISENRGGNQPQHF. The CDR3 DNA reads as TGTGCCATCAGTGAGAACAGGGGAGGCAATCAGCCCCAGCATTTT.

CDR3 residues: CASSKNGDREEKLFF. CDR3 DNA: TGCGCCAGCAGCAAGAACGGGGACAGGGAGGAAAAACTGTTTTTT. The chain links TRBV5-1 to TRBJ1-4, with TRBD1 matching over 9 bases. Germline V gene data show CDR1 as SGHRS and CDR2 as YFSETQ. J was trimmed by 8 bases and V by 4 bases; bases with no gene match: 9. The CDR3 totals 15 residues.

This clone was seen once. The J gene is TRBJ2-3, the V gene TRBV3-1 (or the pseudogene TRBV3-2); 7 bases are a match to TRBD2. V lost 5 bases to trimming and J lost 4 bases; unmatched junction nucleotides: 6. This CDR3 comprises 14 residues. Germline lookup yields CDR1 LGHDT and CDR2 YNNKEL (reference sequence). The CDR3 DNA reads TGTGCCAGCAGCGGGGGGGGTACCCCAGATACGCAGTATTTT. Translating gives CASSGGGTPDTQYF.